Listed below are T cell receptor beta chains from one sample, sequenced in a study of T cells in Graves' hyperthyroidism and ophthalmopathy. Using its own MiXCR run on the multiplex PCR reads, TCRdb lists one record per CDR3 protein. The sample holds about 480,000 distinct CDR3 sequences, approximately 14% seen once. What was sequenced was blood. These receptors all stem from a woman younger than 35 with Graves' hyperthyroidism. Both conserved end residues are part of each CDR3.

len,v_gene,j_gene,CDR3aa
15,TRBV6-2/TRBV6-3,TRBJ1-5,CASGPGQGPNQPQHF
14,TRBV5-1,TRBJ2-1,CASSLVPRGDEQFF
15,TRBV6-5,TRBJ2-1,CASSHWVASYNEQFF
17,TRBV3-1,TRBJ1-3,CASSQDSGTFTGNTIYF
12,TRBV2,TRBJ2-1,CASFSRINEQFF
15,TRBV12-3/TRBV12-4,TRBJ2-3,CASSFQGRVTDTQYF
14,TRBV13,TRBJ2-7,CASSLADSSYEQYF
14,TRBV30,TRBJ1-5,CAWNLDRGNQPQHF
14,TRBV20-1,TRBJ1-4,CSAAWGVSNEKLFF
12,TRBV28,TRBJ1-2,CASRGNSYGYTF
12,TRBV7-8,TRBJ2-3,CASSHGRDTQYF
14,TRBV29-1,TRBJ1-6,CSVRDRTYNSPLHF
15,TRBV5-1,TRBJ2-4,CASSFAPTEGNIQYF
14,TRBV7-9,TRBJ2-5,CASRSPGPQETQYF
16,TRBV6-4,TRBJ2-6,CAKRTGLEAGANVLTF
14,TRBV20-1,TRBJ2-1,CSASPRTGFDEQFF
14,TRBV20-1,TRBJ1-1,CSARAFRATGEAFF
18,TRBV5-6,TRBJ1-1,CASSLKTGLLLSNTEAFF
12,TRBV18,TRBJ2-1,CASSLIFNEQFF
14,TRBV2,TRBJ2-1,CASRWGTANNEQFF
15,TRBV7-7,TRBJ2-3,CTSSPSIAATDTQYF
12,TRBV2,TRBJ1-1,CASSLRQAEAFF
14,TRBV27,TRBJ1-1,CASSLRGQNTEAFF
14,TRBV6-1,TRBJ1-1,CASSPLSRGTEAFF
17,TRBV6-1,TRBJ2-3,CASSELTSWRLTDTQYF
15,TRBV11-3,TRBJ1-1,CASSDWTGLNTEAFF
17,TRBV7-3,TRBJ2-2,CASSLTTGTGNTGELFF
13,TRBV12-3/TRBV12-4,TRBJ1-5,CASTIGGNQPQHF
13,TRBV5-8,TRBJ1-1,CASSWDRLTEAFF
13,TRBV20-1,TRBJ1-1,CSARRQVNTEAFF
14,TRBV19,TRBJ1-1,CASSNGDRVEEAFF
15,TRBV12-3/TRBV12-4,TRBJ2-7,CASSYQGQGALEQYF
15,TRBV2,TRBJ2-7,CASRPLAQGAREQYF
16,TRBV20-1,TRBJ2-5,CSAGGWLAESLETQYF
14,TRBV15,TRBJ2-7,CATSSRDPGPEQYF
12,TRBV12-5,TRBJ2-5,CASGLRQETQYF
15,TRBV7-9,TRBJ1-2,CASSAPPGQIDGYTF
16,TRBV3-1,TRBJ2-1,CASSQGLRQYYNEQFF
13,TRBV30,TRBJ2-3,CALEAPSTDTQYF
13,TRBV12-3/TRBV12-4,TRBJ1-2,CASSSAGYYGYTF
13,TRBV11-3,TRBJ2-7,CASSLRSGRASYF
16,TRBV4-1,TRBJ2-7,CASSQIGTGHLYEQYF
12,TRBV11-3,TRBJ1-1,CASSYESTEAFF
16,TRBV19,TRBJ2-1,CASSMSGWAGYNEQFF
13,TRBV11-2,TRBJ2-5,CASSWTFQETQYF
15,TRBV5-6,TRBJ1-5,CASSLRVWSNQPQHF
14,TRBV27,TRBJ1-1,CASSLREWSTEAFF
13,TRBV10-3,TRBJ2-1,CAISGDYRNEQFF
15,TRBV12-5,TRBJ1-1,CASGLVFGGGTEAFF
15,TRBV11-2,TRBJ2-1,CASSPVPDTYNEQFF
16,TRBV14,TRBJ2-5,CASSQEVSPAKETQYF
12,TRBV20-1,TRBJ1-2,CSAPQTENGYTF
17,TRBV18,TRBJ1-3,CASSPGQPLGSGNTIYF
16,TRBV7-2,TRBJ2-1,CASSPQSGRSYNEQFF